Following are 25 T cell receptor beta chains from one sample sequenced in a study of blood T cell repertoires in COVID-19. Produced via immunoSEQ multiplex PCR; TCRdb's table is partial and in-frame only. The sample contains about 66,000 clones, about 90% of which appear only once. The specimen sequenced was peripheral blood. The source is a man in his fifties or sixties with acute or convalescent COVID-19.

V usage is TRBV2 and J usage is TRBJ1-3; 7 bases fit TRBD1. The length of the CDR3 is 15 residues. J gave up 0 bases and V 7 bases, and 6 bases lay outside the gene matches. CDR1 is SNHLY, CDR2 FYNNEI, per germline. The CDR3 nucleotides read TGTGCCAGCAAAATCGACAGGGTCTCTGGAAACACCATATATTTT. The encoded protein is CASKIDRVSGNTIYF.

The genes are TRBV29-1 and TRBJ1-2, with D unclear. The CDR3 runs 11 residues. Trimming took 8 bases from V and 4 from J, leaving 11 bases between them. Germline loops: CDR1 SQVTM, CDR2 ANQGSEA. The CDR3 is CSLGGGYGYTF. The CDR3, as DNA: TGCAGCCTCGGAGGCGGCTATGGCTACACCTTC.

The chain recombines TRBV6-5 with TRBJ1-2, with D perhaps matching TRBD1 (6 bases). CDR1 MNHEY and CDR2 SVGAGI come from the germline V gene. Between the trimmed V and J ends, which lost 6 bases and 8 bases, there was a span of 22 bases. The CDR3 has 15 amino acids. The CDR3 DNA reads TGTGCCAGCAGGACCACAGGGTTTCCTCTCGGGGGCTACACCTTC. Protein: CASRTTGFPLGGYTF.

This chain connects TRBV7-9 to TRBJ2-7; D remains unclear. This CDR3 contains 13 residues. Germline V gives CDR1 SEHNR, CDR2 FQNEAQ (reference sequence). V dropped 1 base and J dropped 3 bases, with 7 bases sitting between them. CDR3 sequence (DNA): TGTGCCAGCAGCTTAGTACAGAGCTACGAGCAGTACTTC. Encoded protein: CASSLVQSYEQYF.

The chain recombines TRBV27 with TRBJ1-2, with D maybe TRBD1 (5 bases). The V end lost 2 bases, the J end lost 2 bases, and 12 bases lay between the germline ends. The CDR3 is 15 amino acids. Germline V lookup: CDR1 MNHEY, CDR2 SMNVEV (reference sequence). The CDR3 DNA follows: TGTGCCAGCAGTTTAGGGACGGGGGGAAACTATGGCTACACCTTC. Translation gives CASSLGTGGNYGYTF.

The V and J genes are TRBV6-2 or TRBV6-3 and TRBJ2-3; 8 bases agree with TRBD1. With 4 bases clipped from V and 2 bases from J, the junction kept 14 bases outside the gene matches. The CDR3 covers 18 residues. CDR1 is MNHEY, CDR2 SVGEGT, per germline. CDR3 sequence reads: CASSFQLNAGGITDTQYF. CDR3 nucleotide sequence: TGTGCCAGCAGTTTCCAACTAAACGCAGGGGGCATCACAGATACGCAGTATTTT.

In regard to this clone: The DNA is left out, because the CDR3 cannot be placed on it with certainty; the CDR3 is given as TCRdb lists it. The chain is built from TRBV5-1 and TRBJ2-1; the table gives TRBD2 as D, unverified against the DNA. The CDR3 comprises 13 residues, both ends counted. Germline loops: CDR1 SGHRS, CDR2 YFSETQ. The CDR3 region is CAYACRGGNEQFF.

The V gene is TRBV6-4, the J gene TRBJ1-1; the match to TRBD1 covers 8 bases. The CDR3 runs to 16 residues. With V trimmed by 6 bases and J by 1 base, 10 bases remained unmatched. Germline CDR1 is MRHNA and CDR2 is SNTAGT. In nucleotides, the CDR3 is TGTGCCAGCAGCGCGGACAGGGCCTCGGGGAACACTGAAGCTTTCTTT. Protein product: CASSADRASGNTEAFF.

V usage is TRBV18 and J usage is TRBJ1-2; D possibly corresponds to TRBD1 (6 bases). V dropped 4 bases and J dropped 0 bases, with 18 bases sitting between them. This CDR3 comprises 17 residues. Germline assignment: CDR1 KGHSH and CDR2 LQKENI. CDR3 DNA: TGTGCCAGCTCACAGACTTTGGACAGACTTACTAACTATGGCTACACCTTC. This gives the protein CASSQTLDRLTNYGYTF. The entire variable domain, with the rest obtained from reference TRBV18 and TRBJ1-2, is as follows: NAGVMQNPRHLVRRRGQEARLRCSPMKGHSHVYWYRQLPEEGLKFMVYLQKENIIDESGMPKERFSAEFPKEGPSILRIQQVVRGDSAAYFCASSQTLDRLTNYGYTFGSGTRLTVV.

The CDR3, as DNA: TGTGCCAGCTCTTTGACAGCCACCTACGAGCAGTACTTC. This codes for CASSLTATYEQYF. V and J are TRBV18 and TRBJ2-7, with D maybe TRBD1 (5 bases). Germline V gene sequence: CDR1 KGHSH, CDR2 LQKENI. The CDR3 length is 13 residues. The ends were cut back, 6 bases at V and 2 bases at J, with 11 bases in the middle.

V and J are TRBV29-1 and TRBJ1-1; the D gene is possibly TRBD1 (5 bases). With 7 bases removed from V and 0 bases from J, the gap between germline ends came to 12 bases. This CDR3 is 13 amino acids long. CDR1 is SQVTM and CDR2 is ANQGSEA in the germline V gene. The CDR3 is CSGGRTMNTEAFF. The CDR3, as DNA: TGCAGCGGCGGACGGACAATGAACACTGAAGCTTTCTTT.

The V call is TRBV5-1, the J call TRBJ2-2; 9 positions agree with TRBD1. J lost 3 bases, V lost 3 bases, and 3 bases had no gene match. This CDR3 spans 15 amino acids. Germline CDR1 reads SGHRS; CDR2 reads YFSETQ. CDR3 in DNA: TGCGCCAGCAGCTACGGACAGGGGCACACCGGGGAGCTGTTTTTT. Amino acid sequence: CASSYGQGHTGELFF.

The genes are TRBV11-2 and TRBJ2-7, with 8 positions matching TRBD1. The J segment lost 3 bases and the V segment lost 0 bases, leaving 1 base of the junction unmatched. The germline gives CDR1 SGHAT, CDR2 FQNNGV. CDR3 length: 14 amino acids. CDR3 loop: CASSLDTGGYEQYF. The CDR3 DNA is TGTGCCAGCAGCTTAGACACAGGGGGCTACGAGCAGTACTTC.

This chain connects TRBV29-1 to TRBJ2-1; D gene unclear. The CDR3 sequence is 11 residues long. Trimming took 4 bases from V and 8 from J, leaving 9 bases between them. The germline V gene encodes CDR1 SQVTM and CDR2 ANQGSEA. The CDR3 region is CSVAPLYEQFF. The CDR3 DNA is TGCAGCGTTGCTCCCTTATATGAGCAGTTCTTC.

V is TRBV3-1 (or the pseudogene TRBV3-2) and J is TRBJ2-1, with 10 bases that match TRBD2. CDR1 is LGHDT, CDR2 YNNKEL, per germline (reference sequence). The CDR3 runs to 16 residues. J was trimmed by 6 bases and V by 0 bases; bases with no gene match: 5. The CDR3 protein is CASSQDWSGGGNEQFF. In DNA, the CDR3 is TGTGCCAGCAGCCAAGATTGGAGCGGGGGGGGCAATGAGCAGTTCTTC.

CDR3 sequence: CASSIASGTDTQYF. The CDR3 nucleotides read TGTGCCAGTAGTATTGCATCGGGCACAGATACGCAGTATTTT. The chain combines TRBV19 with TRBJ2-3; D gene uncertain. Trimming cost V 3 bases and J 1 base, with 8 bases left between them. Germline V gene data show CDR1 as LNHDA and CDR2 as SQIVND (reference sequence). The CDR3 has 14 residues.

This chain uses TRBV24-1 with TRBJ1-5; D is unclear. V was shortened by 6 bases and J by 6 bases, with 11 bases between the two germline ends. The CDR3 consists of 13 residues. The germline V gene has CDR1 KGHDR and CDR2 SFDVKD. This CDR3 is CATSSPAGQPQHF. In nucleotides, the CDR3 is TGTGCCACCAGTTCCCCGGCGGGTCAGCCCCAGCATTTT.

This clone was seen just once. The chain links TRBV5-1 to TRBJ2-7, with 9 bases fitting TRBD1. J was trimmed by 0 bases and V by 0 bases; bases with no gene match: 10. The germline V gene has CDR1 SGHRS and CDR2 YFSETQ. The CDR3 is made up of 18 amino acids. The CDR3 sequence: CASSLGTGGVGSSYEQYF. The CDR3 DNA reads TGCGCCAGCAGCTTGGGTACAGGGGGCGTGGGTAGCTCCTACGAGCAGTACTTC. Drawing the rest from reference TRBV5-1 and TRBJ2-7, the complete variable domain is KAGVTQTPRYLIKTRGQQVTLSCSPISGHRSVSWYQQTPGQGLQFLFEYFSETQRNKGNFPGRFSGRQFSNSRSEMNVSTLELGDSALYLCASSLGTGGVGSSYEQYFGPGTRLTVT.

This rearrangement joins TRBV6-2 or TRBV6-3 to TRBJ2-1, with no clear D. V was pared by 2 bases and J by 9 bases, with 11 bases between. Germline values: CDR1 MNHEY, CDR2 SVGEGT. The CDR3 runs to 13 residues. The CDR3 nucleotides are TGTGCCAGCAGTTACCCGTACTTAAGTGAGCAGTTCTTC. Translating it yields CASSYPYLSEQFF.

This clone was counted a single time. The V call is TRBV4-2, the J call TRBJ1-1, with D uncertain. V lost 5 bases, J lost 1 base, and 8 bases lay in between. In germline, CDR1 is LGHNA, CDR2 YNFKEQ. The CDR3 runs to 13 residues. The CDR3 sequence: CASSTPSNTEAFF. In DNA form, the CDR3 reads TGTGCCAGCAGCACTCCCTCGAACACTGAAGCTTTCTTT.

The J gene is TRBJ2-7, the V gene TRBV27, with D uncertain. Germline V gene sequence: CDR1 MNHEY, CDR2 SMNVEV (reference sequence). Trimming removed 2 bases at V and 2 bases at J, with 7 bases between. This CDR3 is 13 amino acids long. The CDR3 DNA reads TGTGCCAGCAGTTTAGGCCTTGCCTACGAGCAGTACTTC. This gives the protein CASSLGLAYEQYF.

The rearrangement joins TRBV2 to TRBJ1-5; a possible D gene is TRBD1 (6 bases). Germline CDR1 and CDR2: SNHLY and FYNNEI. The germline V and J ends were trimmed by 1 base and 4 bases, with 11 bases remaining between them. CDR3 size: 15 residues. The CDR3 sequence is CASSEGGTLNQPQHF. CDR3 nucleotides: TGTGCCAGCAGTGAAGGAGGGACACTTAATCAGCCCCAGCATTTT.

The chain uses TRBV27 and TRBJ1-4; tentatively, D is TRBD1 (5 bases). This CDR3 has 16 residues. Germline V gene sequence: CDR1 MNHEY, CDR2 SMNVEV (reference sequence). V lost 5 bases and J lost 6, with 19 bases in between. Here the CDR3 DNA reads TGTGCCAGCAGTCCCGCACTGGGGCGCGAAGATGAAAAACTGTTTTTT. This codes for CASSPALGREDEKLFF.

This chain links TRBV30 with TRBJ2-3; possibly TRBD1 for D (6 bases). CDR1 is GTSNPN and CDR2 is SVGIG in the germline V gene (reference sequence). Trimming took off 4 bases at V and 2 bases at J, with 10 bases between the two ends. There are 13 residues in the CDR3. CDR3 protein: CAWNGQTTDTQYF. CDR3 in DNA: TGTGCCTGGAACGGACAGACCACAGATACGCAGTATTTT. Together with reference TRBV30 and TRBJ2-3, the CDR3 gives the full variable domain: SQTIHQWPATLVQPVGSPLSLECTVEGTSNPNLYWYRQAAGRGLQLLFYSVGIGQISSEVPQNLSASRPQDRQFILSSKKLLLSDSGFYLCAWNGQTTDTQYFGPGTRLTVL.

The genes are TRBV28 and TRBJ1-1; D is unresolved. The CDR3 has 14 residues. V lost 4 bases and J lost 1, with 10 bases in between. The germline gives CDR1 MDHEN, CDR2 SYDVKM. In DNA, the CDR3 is TGTGCCAGCAGTTCCCTAATAAAGAACACTGAAGCTTTCTTT. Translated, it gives CASSSLIKNTEAFF.